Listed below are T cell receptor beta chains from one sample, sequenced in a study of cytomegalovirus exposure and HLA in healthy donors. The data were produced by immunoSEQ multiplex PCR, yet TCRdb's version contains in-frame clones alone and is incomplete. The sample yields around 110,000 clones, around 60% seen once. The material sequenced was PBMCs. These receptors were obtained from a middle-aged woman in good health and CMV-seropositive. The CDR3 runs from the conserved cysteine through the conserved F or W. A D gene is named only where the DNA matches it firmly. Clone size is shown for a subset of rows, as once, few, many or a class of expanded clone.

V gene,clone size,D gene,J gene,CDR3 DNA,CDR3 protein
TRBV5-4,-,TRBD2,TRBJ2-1,TGTGCCAGCAGCCCAAGGGGGGCGGGGGGAGGTTACAATGAGCAGTTCTTC,CASSPRGAGGGYNEQFF
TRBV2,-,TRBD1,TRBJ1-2,TGTGCCAGCAGTGAAGGGAGACAGGGGAGCGGCTACACCTTC,CASSEGRQGSGYTF
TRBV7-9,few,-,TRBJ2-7,TGTGCCAGCAGCTTAGGGTTGGACACGATCTACGAGCAGTACTTC,CASSLGLDTIYEQYF
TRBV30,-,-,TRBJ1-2,TGTGCCTGGACAGGGCTGGAGTATGGCTACACCTTC,CAWTGLEYGYTF
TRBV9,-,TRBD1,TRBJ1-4,TGTGCCAGCAGCGTAGGGGACAGGGGTACTAATGAAAAACTGTTTTTT,CASSVGDRGTNEKLFF
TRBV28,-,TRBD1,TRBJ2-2,TGTGCCACGAGGGGACAGGGAAGCCCCGGGGAGCTGTTTTTT,CATRGQGSPGELFF
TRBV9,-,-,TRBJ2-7,TGTGCCAGTTCCAGGTCCGACGGTCCCTACGAGCAGTACTTC,CASSRSDGPYEQYF
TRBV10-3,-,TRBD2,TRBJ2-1,TGTGCCATCAGTGAGTCGGGCCTAGCGGGAAATGAGCAGTTCTTC,CAISESGLAGNEQFF
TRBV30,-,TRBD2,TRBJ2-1,TGTGCCTGCCGCTACGGGACTAGCTCTAACAATGAGCAGTTCTTC,CACRYGTSSNNEQFF
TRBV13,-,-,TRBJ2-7,TGTGCCAGCAGCTTTGTGGGGCCGTACGAGCAGTACTTC,CASSFVGPYEQYF
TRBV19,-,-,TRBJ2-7,TGTGCCAGTAGTATAGCGCTAGCATACGAGCAGTACTTC,CASSIALAYEQYF
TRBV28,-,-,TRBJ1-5,TGTGCCAGCAGTGTCAATAATCAGCCCCAGCATTTT,CASSVNNQPQHF
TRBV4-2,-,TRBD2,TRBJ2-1,TGTGCCAGCAGCCACGCCGTCCCACTAGCGAATGAGCAGTTCTTC,CASSHAVPLANEQFF
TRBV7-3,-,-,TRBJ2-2,TGTGCCAGCAGCCTACAGGGACACACCGGGGAGCTGTTTTTT,CASSLQGHTGELFF
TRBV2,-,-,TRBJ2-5,TGTGCCAGCAGTGAATGGGGCAGCCAAGAGACCCAGTACTTC,CASSEWGSQETQYF
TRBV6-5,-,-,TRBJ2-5,TGTGCCAGCAGCCGAGACAGCGTCGCTTACTTC,CASSRDSVAYF
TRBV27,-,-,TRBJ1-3,TGTGCCGGCAGCGGTGGAAACACCATATATTTT,CAGSGGNTIYF
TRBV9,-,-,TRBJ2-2,TGTGCCAGCAGCGTATCGGGGTTTGACGGGGAGCTGTTTTTT,CASSVSGFDGELFF
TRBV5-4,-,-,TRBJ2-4,TGTGCCAGCAGCCCCGAACCCCAGTTAGCCAAAAACATTCAGTACTTC,CASSPEPQLAKNIQYF
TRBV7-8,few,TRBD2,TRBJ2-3,TGTGCCAGCAGCTTAGGGGGACTAGCCGACGATACGCAGTATTTT,CASSLGGLADDTQYF
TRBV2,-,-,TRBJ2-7,TGTGCCAGCAGTGGCAGGGTCTCCTACGAGCAGTACTTC,CASSGRVSYEQYF
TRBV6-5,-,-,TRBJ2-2,TGTGCCAGCAGCCCCGTGGCAGCGAACACCGGGGAGCTGTTTTTT,CASSPVAANTGELFF
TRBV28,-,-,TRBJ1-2,TGTGCCACCATCGATTATAACCGGGCTAACTATGGCTACACCTTC,CATIDYNRANYGYTF
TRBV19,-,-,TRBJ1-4,TGTGCCAGTAGTATTAGCTACGTCGTCGAAAAACTGTTTTTT,CASSISYVVEKLFF
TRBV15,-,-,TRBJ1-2,TGTGCCACCAGCAGAGGCACAGGGAACTATGGCTACACCTTC,CATSRGTGNYGYTF
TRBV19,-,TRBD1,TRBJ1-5,TGTGCCAGTAGTTTCGACAGGGGGCCTCCGGAACGTCAGCCCCAGCATTTT,CASSFDRGPPERQPQHF
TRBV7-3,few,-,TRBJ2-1,TGTGCCAGCAGCTTAGCCTCTGGAGACAATGAGCAGTTCTTC,CASSLASGDNEQFF
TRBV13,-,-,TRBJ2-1,TGTGCCAGCAGCTGGGGAGACCTGGACTTAGCCCTGAATGAGCAGTTCTTC,CASSWGDLDLALNEQFF
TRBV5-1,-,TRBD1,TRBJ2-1,TGCGCCAGCAGCTTGATCGAACAGGGGGCGAATGAGCAGTTCTTC,CASSLIEQGANEQFF
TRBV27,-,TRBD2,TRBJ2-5,TGTGCCAGCAGTCCATCGACTAGCGGGGGTGAGACCCAGTACTTC,CASSPSTSGGETQYF
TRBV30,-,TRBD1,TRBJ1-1,TGTGCCTGGGGACTGACGGGACAGGTCACTGAAGCTTTCTTT,CAWGLTGQVTEAFF
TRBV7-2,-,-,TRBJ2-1,TGTGCCAGCAGCTTAGAGGCGGGAAACTACAATGAGCAGTTCTTC,CASSLEAGNYNEQFF
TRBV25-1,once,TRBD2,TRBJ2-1,TGTGCCAGCAGTGTCGGACTAGCGGGCAGCAAAGATGAGCAGTTCTTC,CASSVGLAGSKDEQFF
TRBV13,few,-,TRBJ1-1,TGTGCCAGCAGCCAAGGGGTAAACACTGAAGCTTTCTTT,CASSQGVNTEAFF
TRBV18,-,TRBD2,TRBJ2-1,TGTGCCAGCTCACCAAAGACTAGCGGTAGCTCCTACAATGAGCAGTTCTTC,CASSPKTSGSSYNEQFF
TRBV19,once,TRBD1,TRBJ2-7,TGTGCCAGTAGTTTAAACATTGGACAGGTGGACGAGCAGTACTTC,CASSLNIGQVDEQYF
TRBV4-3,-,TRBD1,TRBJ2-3,TGCGCCAGCAGCCAAGAGAGACCCGGGACAGTCGGAGATACGCAGTATTTT,CASSQERPGTVGDTQYF
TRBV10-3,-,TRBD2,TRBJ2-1,TGTGCCATCAGTGGACTAGCGGGAGGGGACGATGAGCAGTTCTTC,CAISGLAGGDDEQFF
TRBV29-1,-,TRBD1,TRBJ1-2,TGCAGCGTCTTGGGGGGTGGGACAGACCTCTATGGCTACACCTTC,CSVLGGGTDLYGYTF
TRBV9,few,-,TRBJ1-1,TGTGCCAGCAGCGCCGGGATGAACACTGAAGCTTTCTTT,CASSAGMNTEAFF
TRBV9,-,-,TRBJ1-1,TGTGCCAGCAGCGCAAGATCGGGTTTGGCGAACACTGAAGCTTTCTTT,CASSARSGLANTEAFF
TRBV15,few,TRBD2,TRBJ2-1,TGTGCCACCAGCAGAGATCCTAGCGGGAGTGTAGGTGAGCAGTTCTTC,CATSRDPSGSVGEQFF
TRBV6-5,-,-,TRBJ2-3,TGTGCCAGCAGTTATAGGGGGACCGCCTCAGATACGCAGTATTTT,CASSYRGTASDTQYF
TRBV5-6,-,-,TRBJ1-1,TGTGCCAGCAGCCCCTCAGAGAACACTGAAGCTTTCTTT,CASSPSENTEAFF
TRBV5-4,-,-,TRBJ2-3,TGTGCCAGCAGCTCACAGGGAGCGGATACGCAGTATTTT,CASSSQGADTQYF
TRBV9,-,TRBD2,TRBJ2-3,TGTGCCAGCAGCGGGACTAGCGGATACACAGATACGCAGTATTTT,CASSGTSGYTDTQYF
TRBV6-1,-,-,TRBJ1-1,TGTGCCAGCAGTGTCACAGGGCCGAACACTGAAGCTTTCTTT,CASSVTGPNTEAFF
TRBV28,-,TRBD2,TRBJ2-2,TGTGCCAGCAGTCCCGCCTCTTTCCAGGGCGGGAGTAAGAGCGGGGAGCTGTTTTTT,CASSPASFQGGSKSGELFF
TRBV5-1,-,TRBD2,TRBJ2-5,TGCGCCAGCAGCTTGGGACTAGCGGGCCACACGACGGAGACCCAGTACTTC,CASSLGLAGHTTETQYF
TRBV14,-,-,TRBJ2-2,TGTGCCAGCAGCCGGACTAGGGGGACCGGGGAGCTGTTTTTT,CASSRTRGTGELFF
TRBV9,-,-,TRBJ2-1,TGTGCCAGCAGCGTAGTAGTAAATGAGCAGTTCTTC,CASSVVVNEQFF
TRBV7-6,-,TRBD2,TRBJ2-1,TGTGCCAGCAGCTTAGTTGGAGTACTAGCGGGAGGGCCAGGAAATGAGCAGTTCTTC,CASSLVGVLAGGPGNEQFF
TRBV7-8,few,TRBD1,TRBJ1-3,TGTGCCAGCAGCCCCGAGCGACAGGGAAACACCACATCTTTT,CASSPERQGNTTSF
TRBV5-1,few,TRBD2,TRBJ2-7,TGCGCCAGCAGCTTAGGGACTATCCCGGGTTACGAGCAGTACTTC,CASSLGTIPGYEQYF
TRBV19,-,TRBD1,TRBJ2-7,TGTGCCAGTAGTTTCCGGGACAGACCCTACGAGCAGTACTTC,CASSFRDRPYEQYF
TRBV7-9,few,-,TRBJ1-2,TGTGCCAGCACCTCTAGCTATGGCTGGACTAACTATGGCTACACCTTC,CASTSSYGWTNYGYTF